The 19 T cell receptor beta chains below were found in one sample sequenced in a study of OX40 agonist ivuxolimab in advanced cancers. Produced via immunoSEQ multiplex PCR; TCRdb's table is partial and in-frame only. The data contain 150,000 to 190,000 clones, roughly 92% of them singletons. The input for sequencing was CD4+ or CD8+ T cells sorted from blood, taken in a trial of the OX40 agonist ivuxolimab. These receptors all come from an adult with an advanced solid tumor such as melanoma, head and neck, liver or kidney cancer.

Here the CDR3 DNA reads TGTGCCAGCAGCGGCCAAGCGGGACAGGGAGGTGCAACTAATGAAAAACTGTTTTTT. Amino acids: CASSGQAGQGGATNEKLFF. The chain uses TRBV9 and TRBJ1-4, with 9 bases fitting TRBD1. Germline V gene lookup returns CDR1 SGDLS and CDR2 YYNGEE. Trimming took 3 bases from V and 0 from J; bases not matched to a gene: 12. This CDR3 has 19 residues.

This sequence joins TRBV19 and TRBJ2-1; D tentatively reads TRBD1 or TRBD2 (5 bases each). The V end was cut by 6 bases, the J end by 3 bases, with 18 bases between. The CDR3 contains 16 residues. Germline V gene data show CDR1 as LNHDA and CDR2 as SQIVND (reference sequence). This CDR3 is CASRRTGATLYNEQFF. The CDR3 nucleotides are TGTGCCAGTAGAAGGACTGGGGCTACCCTCTACAATGAGCAGTTCTTC.

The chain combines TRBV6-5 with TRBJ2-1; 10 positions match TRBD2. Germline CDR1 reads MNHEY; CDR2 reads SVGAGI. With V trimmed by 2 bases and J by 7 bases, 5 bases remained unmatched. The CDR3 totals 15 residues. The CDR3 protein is CASSYVASGSNEQFF. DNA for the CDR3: TGTGCCAGCAGTTACGTTGCTAGCGGGAGTAATGAGCAGTTCTTC.

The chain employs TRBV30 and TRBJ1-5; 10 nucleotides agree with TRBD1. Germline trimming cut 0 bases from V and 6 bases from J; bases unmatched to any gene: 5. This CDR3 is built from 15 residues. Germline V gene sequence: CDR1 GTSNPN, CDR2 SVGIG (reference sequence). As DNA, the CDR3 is TGTGCCTGGAGTGTACGGGACAGGGGTAGTCAGCCCCAGCATTTT. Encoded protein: CAWSVRDRGSQPQHF.

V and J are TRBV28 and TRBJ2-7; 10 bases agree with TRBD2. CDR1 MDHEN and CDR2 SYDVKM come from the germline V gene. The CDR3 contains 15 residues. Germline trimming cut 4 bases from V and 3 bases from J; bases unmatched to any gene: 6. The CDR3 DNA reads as TGTGCCAGCAGTTCCCCGGGACTAGCGAACTACGAGCAGTACTTC. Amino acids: CASSSPGLANYEQYF.

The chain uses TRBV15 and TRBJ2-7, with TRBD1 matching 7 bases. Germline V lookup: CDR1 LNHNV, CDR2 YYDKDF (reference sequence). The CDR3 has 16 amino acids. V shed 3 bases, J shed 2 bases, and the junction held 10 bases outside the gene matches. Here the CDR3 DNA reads TGTGCCACCAGCAGCCTTGACAGGGCCCCGACCTACGAGCAGTACTTC. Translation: CATSSLDRAPTYEQYF.

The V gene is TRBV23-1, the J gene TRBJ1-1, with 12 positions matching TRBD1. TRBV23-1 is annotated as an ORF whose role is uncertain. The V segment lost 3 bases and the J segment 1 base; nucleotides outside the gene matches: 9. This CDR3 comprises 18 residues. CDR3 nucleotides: TGCGCCAGCAGTCACCGCGGGGACAGGGGGCAGGGGAACACTGAAGCTTTCTTT. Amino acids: CASSHRGDRGQGNTEAFF.

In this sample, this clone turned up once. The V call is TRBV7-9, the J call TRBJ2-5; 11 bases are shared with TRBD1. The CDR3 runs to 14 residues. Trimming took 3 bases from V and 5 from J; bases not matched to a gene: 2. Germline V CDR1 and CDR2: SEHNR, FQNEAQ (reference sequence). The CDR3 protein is CASSFRTGGETQYF. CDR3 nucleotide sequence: TGTGCCAGCAGCTTCCGGACAGGGGGCGAGACCCAGTACTTC.

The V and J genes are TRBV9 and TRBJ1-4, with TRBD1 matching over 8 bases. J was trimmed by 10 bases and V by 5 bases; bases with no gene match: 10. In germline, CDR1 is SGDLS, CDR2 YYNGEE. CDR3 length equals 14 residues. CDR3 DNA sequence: TGTGCCAGCAGGCCAGACCCAGGGGGCGGAAAACTGTTTTTT. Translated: CASRPDPGGGKLFF.

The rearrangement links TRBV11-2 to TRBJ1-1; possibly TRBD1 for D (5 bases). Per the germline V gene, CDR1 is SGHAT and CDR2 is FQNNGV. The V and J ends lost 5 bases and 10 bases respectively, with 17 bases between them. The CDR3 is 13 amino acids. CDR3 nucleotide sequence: TGTGCCAGCAGCCGATCAGCGGCAGGGTCAGCTTTCTTT. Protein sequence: CASSRSAAGSAFF.

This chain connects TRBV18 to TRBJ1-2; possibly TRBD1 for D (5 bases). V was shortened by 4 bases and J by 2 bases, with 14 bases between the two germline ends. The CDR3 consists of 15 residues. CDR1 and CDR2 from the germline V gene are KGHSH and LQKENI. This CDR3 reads CASSLLGRMNYGYTF. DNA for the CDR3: TGTGCCAGCTCACTCTTGGGACGGATGAACTATGGCTACACCTTC. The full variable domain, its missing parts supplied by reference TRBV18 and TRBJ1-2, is NAGVMQNPRHLVRRRGQEARLRCSPMKGHSHVYWYRQLPEEGLKFMVYLQKENIIDESGMPKERFSAEFPKEGPSILRIQQVVRGDSAAYFCASSLLGRMNYGYTFGSGTRLTVV.

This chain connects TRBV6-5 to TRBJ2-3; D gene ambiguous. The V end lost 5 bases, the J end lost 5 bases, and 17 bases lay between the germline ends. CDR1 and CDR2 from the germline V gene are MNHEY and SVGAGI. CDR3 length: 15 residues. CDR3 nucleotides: TGTGCCAGCAGTCGAAACAGTCCTCCGGGAGATACGCAGTATTTT. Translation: CASSRNSPPGDTQYF.

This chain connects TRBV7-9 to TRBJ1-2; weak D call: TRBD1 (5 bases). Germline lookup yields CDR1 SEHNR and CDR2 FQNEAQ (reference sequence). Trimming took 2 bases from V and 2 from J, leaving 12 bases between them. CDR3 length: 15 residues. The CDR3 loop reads CASSLRGASNYGYTF. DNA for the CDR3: TGTGCCAGCAGCTTAAGGGGAGCCTCGAACTATGGCTACACCTTC.

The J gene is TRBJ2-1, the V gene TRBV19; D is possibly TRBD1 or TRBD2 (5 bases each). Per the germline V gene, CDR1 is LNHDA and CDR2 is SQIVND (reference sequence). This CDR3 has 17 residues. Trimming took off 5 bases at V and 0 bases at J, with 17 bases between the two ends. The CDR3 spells CASSSNTWGSSYNEQFF. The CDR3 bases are TGTGCCAGTAGTTCCAACACATGGGGGAGCTCCTACAATGAGCAGTTCTTC.

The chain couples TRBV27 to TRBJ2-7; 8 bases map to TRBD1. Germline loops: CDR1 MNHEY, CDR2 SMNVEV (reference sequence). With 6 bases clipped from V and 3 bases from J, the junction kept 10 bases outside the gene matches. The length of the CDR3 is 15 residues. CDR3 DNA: TGTGCCAGCAGATTACTGACAGGGGCCCTCTACGAGCAGTACTTC. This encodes CASRLLTGALYEQYF.

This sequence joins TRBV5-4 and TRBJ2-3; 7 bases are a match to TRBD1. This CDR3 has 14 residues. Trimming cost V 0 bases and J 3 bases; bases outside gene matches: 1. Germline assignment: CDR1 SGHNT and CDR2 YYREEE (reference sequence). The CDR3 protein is CASSLGDRTDTQYF. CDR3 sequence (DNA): TGTGCCAGCAGCTTGGGGGACAGAACAGATACGCAGTATTTT.

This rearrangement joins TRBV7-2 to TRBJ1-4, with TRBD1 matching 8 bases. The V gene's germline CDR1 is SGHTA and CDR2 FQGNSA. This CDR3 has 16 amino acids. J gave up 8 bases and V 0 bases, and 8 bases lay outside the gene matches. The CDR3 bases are TGTGCCAGCAGCTTAGCGTTTCAGGGGGCCGGAGAAAAACTGTTTTTT. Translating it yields CASSLAFQGAGEKLFF.

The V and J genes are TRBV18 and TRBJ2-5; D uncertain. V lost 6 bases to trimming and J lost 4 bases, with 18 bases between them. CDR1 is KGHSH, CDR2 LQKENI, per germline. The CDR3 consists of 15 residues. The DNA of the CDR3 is TGTGCCAGCTCCCAAAGTACTCCGAGAGCAGAGACCCAGTACTTC. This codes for CASSQSTPRAETQYF.

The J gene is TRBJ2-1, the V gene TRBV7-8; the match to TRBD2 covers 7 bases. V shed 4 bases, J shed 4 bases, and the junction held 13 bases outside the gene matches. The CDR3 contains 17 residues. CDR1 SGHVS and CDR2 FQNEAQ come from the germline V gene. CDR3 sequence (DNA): TGTGCCAGCAGCTCTCCGCCCGGGACTATACCTTACAATGAGCAGTTCTTC. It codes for CASSSPPGTIPYNEQFF. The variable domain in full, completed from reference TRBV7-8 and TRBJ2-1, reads GAGVSQSPRYKVAKRGQDVALRCDPISGHVSLFWYQQALGQGPEFLTYFQNEAQLDKSGLPSDRFFAERPEGSVSTLKIQRTQQEDSAVYLCASSSPPGTIPYNEQFFGPGTRLTVL.